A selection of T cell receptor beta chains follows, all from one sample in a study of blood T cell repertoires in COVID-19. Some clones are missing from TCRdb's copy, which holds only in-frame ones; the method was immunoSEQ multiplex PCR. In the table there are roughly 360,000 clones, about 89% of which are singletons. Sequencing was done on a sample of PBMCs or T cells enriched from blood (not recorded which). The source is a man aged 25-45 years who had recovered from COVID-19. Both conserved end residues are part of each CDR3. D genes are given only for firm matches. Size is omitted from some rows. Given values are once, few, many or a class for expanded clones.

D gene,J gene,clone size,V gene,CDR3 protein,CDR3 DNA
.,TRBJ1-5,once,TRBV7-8,CASSLARGGALSNQPQHF,TGTGCCAGCAGCTTAGCTCGGGGGGGCGCATTAAGCAATCAGCCCCAGCATTTT
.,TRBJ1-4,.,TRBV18,CASSPQGVYEKLFF,TGTGCCAGCTCACCGCAAGGGGTATACGAAAAACTGTTTTTT
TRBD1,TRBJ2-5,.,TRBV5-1,CASSSGQPQETQYF,TGCGCCAGCAGCTCGGGACAGCCGCAAGAGACCCAGTACTTC
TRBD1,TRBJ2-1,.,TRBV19,CASNPPPGQGAHNEQFF,TGTGCCAGTAACCCCCCCCCGGGACAGGGGGCCCACAATGAGCAGTTCTTC
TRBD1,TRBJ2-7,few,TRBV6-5,CASRRGTGNGEQYF,TGTGCCAGCAGGAGGGGGACAGGGAATGGCGAGCAGTACTTC
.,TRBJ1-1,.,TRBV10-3,CAISGNLNTEAFF,TGTGCCATCAGTGGCAACTTGAACACTGAAGCTTTCTTT
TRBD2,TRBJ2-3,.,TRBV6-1,CASSERAGGPHTQYF,TGTGCCAGCAGTGAACGCGCGGGGGGGCCTCATACGCAGTATTTT
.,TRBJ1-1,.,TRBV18,CASSTGMWNTEAFF,TGTGCCAGCTCAACGGGTATGTGGAACACTGAAGCTTTCTTT
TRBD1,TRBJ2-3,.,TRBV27,CASSLKGAGTDTQYF,TGTGCCAGCAGTTTGAAGGGGGCCGGCACAGATACGCAGTATTTT
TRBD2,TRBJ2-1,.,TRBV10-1,CASTHRGAGGEGEQFF,TGCGCCAGCACCCACCGGGGAGCGGGGGGCGAGGGTGAGCAGTTCTTC
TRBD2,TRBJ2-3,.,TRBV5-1,CASTTGLAGGQTDTQYF,TGCGCCAGCACAACAGGACTAGCGGGGGGGCAAACAGATACGCAGTATTTT
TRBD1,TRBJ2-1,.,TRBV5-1,CASSSGQGSYNEQFF,TGCGCCAGCAGCTCCGGACAGGGGTCCTACAATGAGCAGTTCTTC
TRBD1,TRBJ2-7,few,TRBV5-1,CASSSRTGAYEQYF,TGCGCCAGCAGCTCCAGGACAGGCGCCTACGAGCAGTACTTC
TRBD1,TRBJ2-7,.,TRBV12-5,CASGLGTGTLGYEQYF,TGTGCTAGTGGTTTGGGGACAGGGACCCTAGGCTACGAGCAGTACTTC
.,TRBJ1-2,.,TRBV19,CASGQGGNYGYTF,TGTGCCAGTGGTCAGGGTGGGAACTATGGCTACACCTTC
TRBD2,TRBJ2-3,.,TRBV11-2,CASSRGLASTSSTDTQYF,TGTGCCAGCAGCCGAGGACTAGCGTCAACCTCTAGCACAGATACGCAGTATTTT
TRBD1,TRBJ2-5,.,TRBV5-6,CASSLPGGETQYF,TGTGCCAGCAGCTTGCCAGGGGGAGAGACCCAGTACTTC
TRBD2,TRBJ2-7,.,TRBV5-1,CASSFTSGDYEQYF,TGCGCCAGCAGCTTTACTAGCGGGGACTACGAGCAGTACTTC
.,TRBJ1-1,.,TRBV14,CASSQSLWNTEAFF,TGTGCCAGCAGCCAGAGTCTGTGGAACACTGAAGCTTTCTTT
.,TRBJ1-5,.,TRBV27,CASSPRGVGSNQPQHF,TGTGCCAGCAGTCCCCGGGGTGTCGGTAGCAATCAGCCCCAGCATTTT
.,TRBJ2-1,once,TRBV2,CASRASTAALTYNEQFF,TGTGCCAGCAGGGCTTCCACGGCAGCGCTAACCTACAATGAGCAGTTCTTC
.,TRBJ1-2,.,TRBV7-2,CASSLNGRENGYTF,TGTGCCAGCAGCTTAAATGGCAGGGAAAATGGCTACACCTTC
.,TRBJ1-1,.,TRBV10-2,CASSDWGGTEAFF,TGCGCCAGCAGTGATTGGGGCGGCACTGAAGCTTTCTTT
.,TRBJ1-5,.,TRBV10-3,CAISGAGNQPQHF,TGTGCCATCAGTGGCGCGGGCAATCAGCCCCAGCATTTT
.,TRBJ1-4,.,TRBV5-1,CASSYRGVVDEKLFF,TGCGCCAGCAGCTACCGGGGTGTCGTCGATGAAAAACTGTTTTTT
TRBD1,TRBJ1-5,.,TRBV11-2,CASSLGGQGNQPQHF,TGTGCCAGCAGCTTAGGCGGACAGGGCAATCAGCCCCAGCATTTT
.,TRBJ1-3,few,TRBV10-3,CAISEAAALTGNTIYF,TGTGCCATCAGTGAGGCGGCAGCCTTGACTGGAAACACCATATATTTT
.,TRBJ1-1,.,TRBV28,CASSFVLGDEAFF,TGTGCCAGCAGTTTTGTCCTGGGAGATGAAGCTTTCTTT
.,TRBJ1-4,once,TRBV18,CASSPREEKLFF,TGTGCCAGCTCACCGCGTGAGGAAAAACTGTTTTTT
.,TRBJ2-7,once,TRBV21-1,CASKGLNPHEQYF,TGTGCCAGCAAGGGACTTAATCCGCACGAGCAGTACTTC
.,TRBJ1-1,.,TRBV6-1,CASSESITGNTEAFF,TGTGCCAGCAGTGAATCGATTACGGGGAACACTGAAGCTTTCTTT
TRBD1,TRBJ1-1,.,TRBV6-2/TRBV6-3,CASSYSQTGGYTEAFF,TGTGCCAGCAGTTACTCGCAAACAGGGGGCTACACTGAAGCTTTCTTT
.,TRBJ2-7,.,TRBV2,CASRGLGGVVSYEQYF,TGTGCCAGCAGGGGACTTGGCGGGGTGGTGTCCTACGAGCAGTACTTC
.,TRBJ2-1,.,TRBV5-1,CASSLAPDSYNEQFF,TGCGCCAGCAGCTTGGCCCCTGACAGTTACAATGAGCAGTTCTTC
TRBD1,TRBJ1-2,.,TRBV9,CASSVDAGHGTGDYGYTF,TGTGCCAGCAGCGTAGACGCAGGGCACGGGACAGGGGACTATGGCTACACCTTC
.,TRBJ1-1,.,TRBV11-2,CASSFRSGPVIEAFF,TGTGCCAGCAGCTTTCGATCAGGGCCTGTGATTGAAGCTTTCTTT
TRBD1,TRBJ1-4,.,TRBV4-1,CASSQVSGGWEKLFF,TGCGCCAGCAGCCAAGTTTCAGGGGGCTGGGAAAAACTGTTTTTT
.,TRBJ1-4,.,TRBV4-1,CASSWAVAEKLFF,TGCGCCAGCAGTTGGGCAGTCGCCGAAAAACTGTTTTTT
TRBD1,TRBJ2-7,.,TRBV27,CASSPGQPVDEQYF,TGTGCCAGCAGCCCGGGACAGCCAGTCGACGAGCAGTACTTC
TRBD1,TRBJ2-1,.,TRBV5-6,CASSSADRPYNEQFF,TGTGCCAGCAGCTCGGCGGACAGGCCATACAATGAGCAGTTCTTC
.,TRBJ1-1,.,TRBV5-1,CASSVGQNTEAFF,TGCGCCAGCAGCGTTGGACAGAACACTGAAGCTTTCTTT
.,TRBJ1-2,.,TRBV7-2,CASSLGSRVGYTF,TGTGCCAGCAGCTTAGGATCGAGGGTTGGCTACACCTTC
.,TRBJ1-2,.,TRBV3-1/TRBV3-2,CASSLWSYGYTF,TGTGCCAGCAGCCTGTGGAGCTATGGCTACACCTTC
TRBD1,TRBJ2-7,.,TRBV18,CASSLTQGKLSYEQYF,TGTGCCAGCTCGCTCACACAGGGGAAACTATCCTACGAGCAGTACTTC
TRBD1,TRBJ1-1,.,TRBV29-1,CSLGQGNTEAFF,TGCAGCTTGGGACAGGGGAACACTGAAGCTTTCTTT
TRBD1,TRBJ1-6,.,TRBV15,CATSRDLGQGSPLHF,TGTGCCACCAGCAGAGATTTGGGACAGGGTTCACCCCTCCACTTT